Listed below are T cell receptor beta chains from one sample, sequenced in a study of T-cell reconstitution after alpha-beta-depleted transplantation in children. TCRdb used MiXCR to reprocess the PCR reads, holding one entry per CDR3 protein. The top ten clones hold over 25% of a sample with around 960,000 distinct CDR3 sequences, about 31% of them seen once. This material consisted of PBMCs, mostly from graft donor cells, taken 360 days after TCRalphabeta/CD19-depleted stem cell transplant. These receptors originate from a boy in the first two years of life who had a stem cell transplant for SCID, so the T cells may come from the graft donor. The CDR3 runs from the conserved cysteine through the conserved F or W. A D gene is named only where the DNA matches it firmly. Rows give clone size only sometimes, using once, few, many, or a class for an expanded clone.

>.|TRBV6-5|TRBJ2-1|.
TGTGCCAGCAGTTACTCGAGCTGGGGCTCCTACAATGAGCAGTTCTTC
CASSYSSWGSYNEQFF
>.|TRBV6-5|TRBJ1-1|.
TGTGCCAGCAGTTACGCTCCAGGCCAAAACACTGAAGCTTTCTTT
CASSYAPGQNTEAFF
>TRBD2|TRBV12-3/TRBV12-4|TRBJ2-3|.
TGTGCCAGCAGTTTCCCCACGGGGCGGGGGGTGGATACGCAGTATTTT
CASSFPTGRGVDTQYF
>.|TRBV9|TRBJ2-2|few
TGTGCCAGCAGCGTGATGTCTGCGAACACCGGGGAGCTGTTTTTT
CASSVMSANTGELFF
>TRBD2|TRBV4-3|TRBJ2-3|.
TGCGCCAGCAGCCAGGCTACTAGCGGGGGCCTAACAGATACGCAGTATTTT
CASSQATSGGLTDTQYF
>TRBD1|TRBV20-1|TRBJ2-7|few
TGCAGTGCGCCCAGGGGGCTACCTAGGGGCGAGCAGTACTTC
CSAPRGLPRGEQYF
>TRBD2|TRBV20-1|TRBJ2-1|.
TGCAGTGCTAGAGATGGGGGTAGCGGGGATCGCGAGTTCTTC
CSARDGGSGDREFF
>TRBD2|TRBV20-1|TRBJ2-3|few
TGCAGTGCGGCCGGGGGGTTTACGCAGTATTTT
CSAAGGFTQYF
>.|TRBV10-3|TRBJ2-5|.
TGTGCCATCAGTGAGTCACGTAAGCGGGAAGAGACCCAGTACTTC
CAISESRKREETQYF
>.|TRBV28|TRBJ2-3|many
TGTGCCAGCAGTTCTCGGCGGTTGCAGGATACGCAGTATTTT
CASSSRRLQDTQYF
>.|TRBV6-2/TRBV6-3|TRBJ2-1|.
TGTGCCAGCACCCCAGCGCGGGGTCCAGGGAATGAGCAGTTCTTC
CASTPARGPGNEQFF
>TRBD2|TRBV28|TRBJ2-1|.
TGTGCCAGCAGTTCCTCCACGGGAGGTGGTGAGCAGTTCTTC
CASSSSTGGGEQFF
>.|TRBV20-1|TRBJ2-7|few
TGCAGTGCTAGGAATCAGGGGTCCCTATCCTACGAGCAGTACTTC
CSARNQGSLSYEQYF
>.|TRBV10-3|TRBJ2-3|few
TGTGCCATCAGTGAGACCTACGGGGATACGCAGTATTTT
CAISETYGDTQYF
>.|TRBV24-1|TRBJ2-1|.
TGTGCCACCAGTGCGTGGGCCAGCTCCTACAATGAGCAGTTCTTC
CATSAWASSYNEQFF
>.|TRBV6-1|TRBJ1-3|few
TGTGCCAGCAGTCGCAGGGAAGGAAACACCATATATTTT
CASSRREGNTIYF
>.|TRBV7-9|TRBJ2-7|few
TGTGCCAGCAGCTTAGCGCTAGCGACCTACTCCTACGAGCAGTACTTC
CASSLALATYSYEQYF
>.|TRBV7-8|TRBJ2-3|.
TGTGCCAGCAGCTTTCGGGGGCACAGGACAGATACGCAGTATTTT
CASSFRGHRTDTQYF
>.|TRBV7-2|TRBJ2-2|few
TGTGCCAGCAGGCCCGGGACGGCCACCGGGGAGCTGTTTTTT
CASRPGTATGELFF
>TRBD2|TRBV7-6|TRBJ2-3|few
TGTGCCAGCAGCGGATACGGGGGGGCAACAGATACGCAGTATTTT
CASSGYGGATDTQYF
>.|TRBV20-1|TRBJ1-5|few
TGCAGTGCTAGAGATACCCATCAGCCCCAGCATTTT
CSARDTHQPQHF
>TRBD1|TRBV7-2|TRBJ2-7|.
TGTGCCAGCAGCTTATGGACAGGGGCGCCCTACGAGCAGTACTTC
CASSLWTGAPYEQYF
>.|TRBV5-1|TRBJ2-5|.
TGCGCCAGCAGCCTTCCTAGCAGAGAGACCCAGTACTTC
CASSLPSRETQYF
>.|TRBV10-3|TRBJ2-1|few
TGTGCCATCAGCGAAATTGCCGAGCAGTTCTTC
CAISEIAEQFF
>.|TRBV6-1|TRBJ1-3|.
TGTGCCAGCAGACCACATTTTCAAAAGCCCGGTGGAAACACCATATATTTT
CASRPHFQKPGGNTIYF
>TRBD2|TRBV20-1|TRBJ2-1|.
TGCAGTGCTAGACGTCCGGGACTAGCGGGGGTAGAGCAGTTCTTC
CSARRPGLAGVEQFF
>TRBD2|TRBV9|TRBJ2-5|.
TGTGCCAGCAGCCTCCTAAGCGGGGGAGGAGAGACCCAGTACTTC
CASSLLSGGGETQYF
>.|TRBV4-2|TRBJ1-3|few
TGTGCCAGCTATGGAGGAAACACCATATATTTT
CASYGGNTIYF
>.|TRBV25-1|TRBJ2-7|.
TGTGCCAGCAGTGGGGAATACGAGCAGTACTTC
CASSGEYEQYF
>.|TRBV5-5|TRBJ2-2|.
TGTGCCAGCAGCTTTACGAGGACCGGGGAGCTGTTTTTT
CASSFTRTGELFF
>TRBD1|TRBV20-1|TRBJ1-5|few
TGCAGTGCCTCGGGACAGGGGTATCAGCCCCAGCATTTT
CSASGQGYQPQHF